One sample yielded the 5 T cell receptor beta chains listed below, sequenced in a study of glioma-infiltrating T cells after dendritic cell vaccination. TCRdb's copy holds only in-frame clones and misses some; the assay was immunoSEQ multiplex PCR. The sample yields about 50,000 clones, about 89% seen once. Time point meaning: after dendritic cell vaccination, including at tumor progression/relapse. The sample consisted of blood, taken after dendritic cell vaccination. The receptors originated from a human donor with glioblastoma.

The chain combines TRBV27 with TRBJ2-3; D is unclear. The germline V gene has CDR1 MNHEY and CDR2 SMNVEV (reference sequence). V lost 6 bases and J 2 bases, leaving 15 bases between the germline ends. This CDR3 contains 15 residues. Here the CDR3 reads CASRPTLSYTDTQYF. Here the CDR3 DNA reads TGTGCCAGCAGGCCCACACTAAGCTACACAGATACGCAGTATTTT.

The rearrangement links TRBV30 to TRBJ2-3; 7 nucleotides align to TRBD1. V was pared by 7 bases and J by 3 bases, with 7 bases of the junction left unmatched. Germline V gene data show CDR1 as GTSNPN and CDR2 as SVGIG (reference sequence). CDR3 length: 13 residues. CDR3 nucleotides: TGTGCCTTCAGAGACAGGGATACAGATACGCAGTATTTT. It specifies CAFRDRDTDTQYF.

This chain uses TRBV10-3 with TRBJ2-2, with unresolved D. Germline V lookup: CDR1 ENHRY, CDR2 SYGVKD. Trimming pared 6 bases from V and 0 bases from J, leaving 11 bases between. The CDR3 loop spans 15 amino acids. The CDR3 nucleotides are TGTGCCATCAGATCACTTGATACGAACACCGGGGAGCTGTTTTTT. Translation: CAIRSLDTNTGELFF.

The rearrangement joins TRBV19 to TRBJ1-2; D perhaps matches TRBD1 (6 bases). The CDR3 is 14 amino acids. Between the trimmed V and J ends, which lost 4 bases and 7 bases, there was a span of 16 bases. The germline gives CDR1 LNHDA, CDR2 SQIVND (reference sequence). The CDR3 here is CASSTTGISSGYTF. As DNA, the CDR3 is TGTGCCAGTAGTACGACAGGAATCTCATCTGGCTACACCTTC. Full variable domain (remainder filled in from reference TRBV19 and TRBJ1-2): DGGITQSPKYLFRKEGQNVTLSCEQNLNHDAMYWYRQDPGQGLRLIYYSQIVNDFQKGDIAEGYSVSREKKESFPLTVTSAQKNPTAFYLCASSTTGISSGYTFGSGTRLTVV.

The genes are TRBV4-2 and TRBJ2-1; perhaps TRBD2 as D (6 bases). The germline V gene has CDR1 LGHNA and CDR2 YNFKEQ. Trimming removed 0 bases at V and 9 bases at J, with 12 bases between. CDR3 length equals 14 residues. In nucleotides, the CDR3 is TGTGCCAGCAGCCAAGAGGGACTGGCCATTGAGCAGTTCTTC. It specifies CASSQEGLAIEQFF.